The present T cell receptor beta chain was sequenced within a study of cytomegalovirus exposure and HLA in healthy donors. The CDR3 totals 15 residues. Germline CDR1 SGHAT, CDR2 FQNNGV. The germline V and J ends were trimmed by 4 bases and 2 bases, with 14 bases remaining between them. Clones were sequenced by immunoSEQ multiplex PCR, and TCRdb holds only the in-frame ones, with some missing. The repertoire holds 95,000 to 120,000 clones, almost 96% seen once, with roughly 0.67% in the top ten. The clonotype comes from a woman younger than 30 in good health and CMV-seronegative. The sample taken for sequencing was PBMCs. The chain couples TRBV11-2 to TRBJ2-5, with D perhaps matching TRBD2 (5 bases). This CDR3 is CASSSEASKQETQYF. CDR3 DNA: TGTGCCAGCAGCTCGGAGGCTAGCAAACAAGAGACCCAGTACTTC. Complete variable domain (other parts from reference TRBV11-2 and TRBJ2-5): EAGVAQSPRYKIIEKRQSVAFWCNPISGHATLYWYQQILGQGPKLLIQFQNNGVVDDSQLPKDRFSAERLKGVDSTLKIQPAKLEDSAVYLCASSSEASKQETQYFGPGTRLLVL.